These 25 T cell receptor beta chains were all obtained from the same sample, sequenced in a study of molecular identifiers for immune sequencing clone quantification. Each CDR3 protein is one row after TCRdb ran MiXCR on the PCR reads. Of roughly 630,000 distinct CDR3 sequences listed, 25% are singletons. Source material: naive CD8+ T cells from blood, with Jurkat cell RNA spiked in. Indicated subset: FACS-sorted CD8+CD4-CCR7+CD45RA+ naive T cells. These receptor sequences come from a human donor in good health. Some libraries in this study had Jurkat cell RNA spiked in.

The chain is built from TRBV27 and TRBJ2-7, with D tentatively TRBD2 (6 bases). The CDR3 consists of 15 residues. Trimming pared 0 bases from V and 4 bases from J, leaving 13 bases between. The germline CDR1 and CDR2 sequences are MNHEY and SMNVEV (reference sequence). Here the CDR3 DNA reads TGTGCCAGCAGTTTATCACTAGGAGGGATATACGAGCAGTACTTC. This sequence encodes CASSLSLGGIYEQYF.

The chain is built from TRBV3-1 and TRBJ2-5, with 10 bases fitting TRBD2. With V trimmed by 3 bases and J by 3 bases, 7 bases remained unmatched. The CDR3 loop spans 16 amino acids. CDR1 LGHDT and CDR2 YNNKEL come from the germline V gene (reference sequence). This CDR3 is CASSHVLAGVEETQYF. The CDR3 DNA follows: TGTGCCAGCAGCCATGTCCTAGCGGGAGTTGAAGAGACCCAGTACTTC.

The chain uses TRBV19 and TRBJ1-4; 8 bases map to TRBD1. This CDR3 contains 18 residues. Germline CDR1 and CDR2: LNHDA and SQIVND (reference sequence). Trimming removed 3 bases from V and 7 bases from J; junction bases left unmatched: 16. CDR3 sequence (DNA): TGTGCCAGTAGTATGTCTGCAGGGGGCGTTTTGGTTGGTGAAAAACTGTTTTTT. It specifies CASSMSAGGVLVGEKLFF. The whole variable domain, remainder taken from reference TRBV19 and TRBJ1-4, is DGGITQSPKYLFRKEGQNVTLSCEQNLNHDAMYWYRQDPGQGLRLIYYSQIVNDFQKGDIAEGYSVSREKKESFPLTVTSAQKNPTAFYLCASSMSAGGVLVGEKLFFGSGTQLSVL.

As regards this clonotype: A single base is all that separates this from a far larger clone, so a read error is likely. V usage is TRBV27 and J usage is TRBJ2-7, with D unclear. With 5 bases removed from V and 2 bases from J, the gap between germline ends came to 7 bases. Germline V CDR1 and CDR2: MNHEY, SMNVEV (reference sequence). The CDR3 covers 12 residues. The CDR3 spells CASSLYPYEQYF. The DNA of the CDR3 is TGTGCCAGCAGTCTCTACCCCTACGAGCAGTACTTC.

The sample holds one count of this clonotype. This may be a read error: a much more frequent sequence differs by one nucleotide. This is likely a read error, given that the CDR3 carries no conserved phenylalanine or tryptophan at its end. The chain combines TRBV5-1 with TRBJ2-1; a possible D gene is TRBD2 (7 bases). CDR1 and CDR2 (germline): SGHRS, YFSETQ. This CDR3 contains 13 residues. The V gene lost 4 bases and the J gene lost 6 bases, with 11 bases spanning the gap. The CDR3 reads CASSKRGGNEQFL. The CDR3 nucleotides read TGCGCCAGCAGCAAGAGGGGGGGCAATGAGCAGTTCCTC.

This clonotype was recorded at least ten times. The genes are TRBV13 and TRBJ2-5, with TRBD1 matching 9 bases. The length of the CDR3 is 14 residues. CDR1 is PRHDT, CDR2 FYEKMQ, per germline (reference sequence). V lost 3 bases, J lost 6 bases, and 5 bases stayed unmatched. CDR3 sequence reads: CASSFRTGAQTQYF. CDR3 DNA sequence: TGTGCCAGCAGCTTCCGGACAGGGGCACAGACCCAGTACTTC.

This clonotype was counted only a few times. The rearrangement links TRBV28 to TRBJ1-1; D perhaps matches TRBD1 (5 bases). Germline V CDR1 and CDR2: MDHEN, SYDVKM. V shed 4 bases and J shed 1 base, with 19 bases lying between them. The CDR3 has 17 residues. The CDR3 here is CASSWQGGVGGNTEAFF. The CDR3 DNA reads as TGTGCCAGCAGTTGGCAGGGTGGGGTTGGCGGGAACACTGAAGCTTTCTTT.

Notes on this clonotype: Just one base apart from a much larger clone, this may be a read error. The V call is TRBV7-9, the J call TRBJ2-2; D perhaps matches TRBD1 (6 bases). This CDR3 comprises 17 residues. The germline V gene has CDR1 SEHNR and CDR2 FQNEAQ (reference sequence). CDR3 nucleotide sequence: TGTGCCAGCAGCGAGAGCACCACCGGGACAAACACCGGGGAGATGTTTTTT. Its protein is CASSESTTGTNTGEMFF.

This clonotype was seen a handful of times. This chain links TRBV9 with TRBJ2-5; possibly TRBD2 for D (6 bases). Deletions cut 6 bases from V and 4 bases from J, with 25 bases between. Germline V CDR1 and CDR2: SGDLS, YYNGEE. This CDR3 has 17 amino acids. For the CDR3, the DNA is TGTGCCAGCACTCCCGGGATCATCAGAGTGGGAGGAGAGACCCAGTACTTC. Encoded protein: CASTPGIIRVGGETQYF.

About this clonotype: Being one base from a much bigger clone, this may be a read error. The chain couples TRBV7-9 to TRBJ1-6; the D gene is possibly TRBD1 (5 bases). Per the germline V gene, CDR1 is SEHNR and CDR2 is FQNEAQ (reference sequence). V shed 0 bases and J shed 10 bases, with 13 bases lying between them. The CDR3 sequence is 15 residues long. The CDR3 loop reads CASSLAQGLGSPLHF. CDR3 coding DNA: TGTGCCAGCAGCTTAGCGCAGGGTTTGGGATCACCCCTCCACTTT.

Many counts were recorded for this clonotype. V gene TRBV6-6 combines with J gene TRBJ1-5; 8 nucleotides match TRBD1. J lost 5 bases, V lost 4 bases, and 10 bases had no gene match. The CDR3 spans 16 residues. CDR1 and CDR2 (germline): MNHNY, SVGAGI (reference sequence). DNA of the CDR3: TGTGCCAGCAGTTTTCGGACAGGGCTCCCAGATCAGCCCCAGCATTTT. Its translation: CASSFRTGLPDQPQHF.

This clonotype was counted only a few times. The chain combines TRBV30 with TRBJ1-5; no firm D call. The V gene lost 0 bases and the J gene lost 6 bases, with 18 bases spanning the gap. In germline, CDR1 is GTSNPN, CDR2 SVGIG (reference sequence). This CDR3 region has 16 residues. DNA for the CDR3: TGTGCCTGGAGTGTAGAGGCAGGCGTTTTAGTTCAGCCCCAGCATTTT. Encoded protein: CAWSVEAGVLVQPQHF.

This sequence joins TRBV6-2 or TRBV6-3 and TRBJ2-3; the match to TRBD2 covers 12 bases. The CDR3 totals 17 residues. Trimming removed 4 bases from V and 1 base from J; junction bases left unmatched: 6. Germline V lookup: CDR1 MNHEY, CDR2 SVGEGT. Here the CDR3 DNA reads TGTGCCAGCAGTTCTCTTCGGACTAGCGGGGGCACAGATACGCAGTATTTT. It encodes CASSSLRTSGGTDTQYF.

This clonotype was observed once. The rearrangement joins TRBV3-1 to TRBJ2-1, with D possibly matching TRBD2 (6 bases). V lost 8 bases and J lost 2, with 16 bases in between. CDR3 length: 15 residues. Germline-derived CDR1 and CDR2 are LGHDT and YNNKEL (reference sequence). The CDR3 nucleotides are TGTGCCAGCGGAGGGACCACCGGGCCCTACAATGAGCAGTTCTTC. Its translation: CASGGTTGPYNEQFF.

V is TRBV6-2 or TRBV6-3 and J is TRBJ2-1; 7 bases agree with TRBD1. This CDR3 region has 15 residues. V was clipped by 8 bases and J by 0 bases; unmatched bases: 7. In germline, CDR1 is MNHEY, CDR2 SVGEGT. The CDR3 is CASGPWTGSYNEQFF. CDR3 coding DNA: TGTGCCAGCGGCCCGTGGACAGGCTCCTACAATGAGCAGTTCTTC.

This chain uses TRBV5-6 with TRBJ2-5; a possible D gene is TRBD1 (5 bases). The CDR3 has 17 amino acids. Deletions cut 2 bases from V and 2 bases from J, with 19 bases between. Germline V gives CDR1 SGHDT, CDR2 YYEEEE. The CDR3 here is CASSFTRAWDWQETQYF. The DNA of the CDR3 is TGTGCCAGCAGCTTCACCAGGGCATGGGATTGGCAAGAGACCCAGTACTTC. Using reference TRBV5-6 and TRBJ2-5 for the parts outside the CDR3, the full variable domain is DAGVTQSPTHLIKTRGQQVTLRCSPKSGHDTVSWYQQALGQGPQFIFQYYEEEERQRGNFPDRFSGHQFPNYSSELNVNALLLGDSALYLCASSFTRAWDWQETQYFGPGTRLLVL.

To note about this clonotype: Just one base apart from a much larger clone, this may be a read error. The chain recombines TRBV27 with TRBJ1-4, with D possibly TRBD1 on 5 matching bases. The V gene's germline CDR1 is MNHEY and CDR2 SMNVEV (reference sequence). Trimming took off 5 bases at V and 8 bases at J, with 15 bases between the two ends. CDR3 length: 14 residues. CDR3 amino acids: CASSPDGGREKLFF. The CDR3 nucleotides read TGTGCCAGCAGTCCCGACGGGGGTCGAGAAAAACTGTTTTTT.

This chain connects TRBV5-1 to TRBJ2-7, with D possibly TRBD1 on 6 matching bases. The germline V gene has CDR1 SGHRS and CDR2 YFSETQ. Trimming took 2 bases from V and 1 from J, leaving 10 bases between them. The CDR3 runs to 14 residues. CDR3 in amino acids: CASSFRTASYEQYF. DNA for the CDR3: TGCGCCAGCAGCTTCAGGACAGCTTCCTACGAGCAGTACTTC.

Regarding this clonotype: In this CDR3 the conserved last residue, phenylalanine or tryptophan, is missing, so a read error is likely. The genes are TRBV11-1 and TRBJ2-7; 8 positions match TRBD2. The CDR3 has 16 amino acids. V lost 7 bases to trimming and J lost 3 bases; unmatched junction nucleotides: 14. CDR1 is SGHAT, CDR2 FQDESV, per germline (reference sequence). Here the CDR3 reads CASTPSNRAGVYEQYL. The CDR3 bases are TGTGCCAGCACCCCATCGAACCGAGCGGGGGTCTACGAGCAGTACCTC.

This sequence joins TRBV7-9 and TRBJ2-5, with D hard to call. The germline V gene has CDR1 SEHNR and CDR2 FQNEAQ (reference sequence). V was shortened by 5 bases and J by 1 base, with 17 bases between the two germline ends. CDR3 length: 16 residues. The CDR3 here is CASSLTGQWGQETQYF. The CDR3 DNA is TGTGCCAGCAGCCTCACTGGGCAGTGGGGCCAAGAGACCCAGTACTTC.

A word on this clonotype: A much larger clone lies one base from this, so it may be a read error. The V call is TRBV6-1, the J call TRBJ2-1; D is unclear. The CDR3 is 11 amino acids. The germline V gene encodes CDR1 MNHNS and CDR2 SASEGT. The CDR3 DNA reads TGTGTCAGCACAACTCTCGGTGAGCAGTTCTTC. It yields the protein CVSTTLGEQFF.

The V and J genes are TRBV14 and TRBJ2-6; D call uncertain. The CDR3 length is 15 residues. Trimming took off 4 bases at V and 1 base at J, with 8 bases between the two ends. CDR1 and CDR2 (germline): SGHDN, FVKESK. CDR3 sequence reads: CASSPRLSGANVLTF. In nucleotides, the CDR3 is TGTGCCAGCAGCCCCCGGTTGTCTGGGGCCAACGTCCTGACTTTC.

This clonotype has ten or more counts. V and J are TRBV10-2 and TRBJ1-2; D gene unclear. CDR1 and CDR2 (germline): WSHSY, SAAADI. The CDR3 covers 17 residues. V was cut by 2 bases and J by 2 bases, with 18 bases left in between. Here the CDR3 DNA reads TGCGCCAGCAGTGAGGGACTAGGACGCGAGCCCAACTATGGCTACACCTTC. Its translation is CASSEGLGREPNYGYTF.

Concerning this clonotype: This may come from a read error, since a much larger clone is one base off. V and J are TRBV28 and TRBJ1-5; 7 bases fit TRBD1. Germline V gene lookup returns CDR1 MDHEN and CDR2 SYDVKM. CDR3 size: 14 residues. V lost 11 bases and J lost 5; bases outside the gene matches: 12. The CDR3 DNA follows: TGTGCCTCCTGCGGGGAGGGGGCCTATCAGCCCCAGCATTTT. Protein: CASCGEGAYQPQHF.

This clonotype was counted at least ten times. V and J are TRBV4-3 and TRBJ2-5; 8 bases fit TRBD1. This CDR3 comprises 15 residues. The germline V gene has CDR1 LGHNA and CDR2 YSLEER. V lost 0 bases and J lost 4; bases outside the gene matches: 4. The CDR3 is CASSQDRTGSETQYF. In DNA, the CDR3 is TGCGCCAGCAGCCAAGACAGGACAGGGTCAGAGACCCAGTACTTC.